This T cell receptor (beta chain) derives from a study of cytomegalovirus exposure and HLA in healthy donors. Germline V gives CDR1 SGHRS, CDR2 YFSETQ. CDR3 length: 16 residues. V was trimmed by 3 bases and J by 1 base, leaving 13 bases between them. PCR employed 60 Vbeta and 13 Jbeta primers. Sequenced by immunoSEQ multiplex PCR; TCRdb stores in-frame clones only, minus some. The sample contains more than 85,000 clones, about 80% of which appear only once. The donors, nominally healthy at sampling, likely had unrecorded immune exposures. Concerning this clone: The antigen remains undetermined.

General study points: V- and J-gene trimming of TCR beta was linked (in a later analysis) to a missense DCLRE1C variant. When analyzed later, the rates of TCR association showed variation by HLA locus, with DRB1 the most and HLA-C the fewest.

The origin of this receptor is a woman in her sixties or seventies in good health and CMV-seropositive. Sequencing was carried out using PBMCs. The rearrangement links TRBV5-1 to TRBJ2-2; no reliable D call. The CDR3 nucleotides are TGCGCCAGCAGCTCCCAGCTGGGCCAGAACACCGGGGAGCTGTTTTTT. Protein sequence: CASSSQLGQNTGELFF.